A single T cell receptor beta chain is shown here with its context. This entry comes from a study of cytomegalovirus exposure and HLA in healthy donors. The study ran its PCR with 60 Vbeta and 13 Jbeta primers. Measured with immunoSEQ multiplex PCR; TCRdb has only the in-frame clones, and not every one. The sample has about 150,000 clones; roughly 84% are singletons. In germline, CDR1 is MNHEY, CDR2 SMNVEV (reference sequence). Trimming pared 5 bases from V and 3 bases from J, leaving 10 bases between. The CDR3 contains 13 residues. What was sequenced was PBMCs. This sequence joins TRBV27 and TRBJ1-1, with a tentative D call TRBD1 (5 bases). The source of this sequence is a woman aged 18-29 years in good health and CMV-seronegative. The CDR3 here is CASSLGGDTEAFF. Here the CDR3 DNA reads TGTGCCAGCAGTCTCGGGGGGGACACTGAAGCTTTCTTT.